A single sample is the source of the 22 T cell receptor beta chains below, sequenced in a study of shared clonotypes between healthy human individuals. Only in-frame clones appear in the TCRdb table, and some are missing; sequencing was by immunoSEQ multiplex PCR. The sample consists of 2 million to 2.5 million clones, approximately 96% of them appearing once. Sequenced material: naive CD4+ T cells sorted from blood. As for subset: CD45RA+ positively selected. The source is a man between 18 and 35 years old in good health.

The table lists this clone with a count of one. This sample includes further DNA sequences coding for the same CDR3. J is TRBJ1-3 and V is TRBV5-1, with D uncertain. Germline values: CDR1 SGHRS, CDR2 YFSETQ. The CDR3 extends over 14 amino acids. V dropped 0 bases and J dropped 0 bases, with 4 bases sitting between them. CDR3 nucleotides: TGCGCCAGCAGCTTGGGTGCCTCTGGAAACACCATATATTTT. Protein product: CASSLGASGNTIYF.

The CDR3 sequence is CASNRGKLNYGYTF. The CDR3 nucleotides are TGTGCCAGCAACAGGGGGAAATTGAACTATGGCTACACCTTC. The genes are TRBV6-5 and TRBJ1-2; 8 nucleotides agree with TRBD1. Germline assignment: CDR1 MNHEY and CDR2 SVGAGI. There are 14 residues in the CDR3. V lost 7 bases and J lost 2; bases outside the gene matches: 6.

The DNA for the CDR3 is TGTGCCAGCAGTTACCTCCGGGGAGTCAATGAGCAGTTCTTC. Amino acid sequence: CASSYLRGVNEQFF. This chain links TRBV6-6 with TRBJ2-1, with D possibly being TRBD2 (5 bases). The V end lost 2 bases, the J end lost 6 bases, and 11 bases lay between the germline ends. Germline values: CDR1 MNHNY, CDR2 SVGAGI (reference sequence). This CDR3 comprises 14 residues.

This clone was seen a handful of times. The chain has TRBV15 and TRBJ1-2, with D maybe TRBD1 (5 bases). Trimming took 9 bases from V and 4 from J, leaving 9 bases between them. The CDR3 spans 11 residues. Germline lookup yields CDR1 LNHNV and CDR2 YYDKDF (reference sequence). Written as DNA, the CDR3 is TGTGCCACAAGGGGCGGCTATGGCTACACCTTC. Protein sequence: CATRGGYGYTF.

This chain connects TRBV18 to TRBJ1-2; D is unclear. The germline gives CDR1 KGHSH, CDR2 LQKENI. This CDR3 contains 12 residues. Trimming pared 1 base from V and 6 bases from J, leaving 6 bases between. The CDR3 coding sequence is TGTGCCAGCTCACCACAGGCCGATGGCTACACCTTC. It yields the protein CASSPQADGYTF.

In DNA form, the CDR3 reads TGTGCCAGCGCCGCGGCAGGCGCGAACACCGGGGAGCTGTTTTTT. It translates to CASAAAGANTGELFF. The genes are TRBV9 and TRBJ2-2; D remains ambiguous. V was shortened by 7 bases and J by 0 bases, with 13 bases between the two germline ends. The CDR3 runs to 15 residues. Germline V gene data show CDR1 as SGDLS and CDR2 as YYNGEE.

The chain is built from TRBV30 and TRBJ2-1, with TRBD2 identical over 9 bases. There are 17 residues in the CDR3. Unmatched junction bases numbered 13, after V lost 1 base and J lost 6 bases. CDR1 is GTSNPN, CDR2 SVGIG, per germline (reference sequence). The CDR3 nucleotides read TGTGCCTGGAGTGGGGCAGGGCGTCTAGCGGGACGCAATGAGCAGTTCTTC. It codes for CAWSGAGRLAGRNEQFF. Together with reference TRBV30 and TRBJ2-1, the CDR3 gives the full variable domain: SQTIHQWPATLVQPVGSPLSLECTVEGTSNPNLYWYRQAAGRGLQLLFYSVGIGQISSEVPQNLSASRPQDRQFILSSKKLLLSDSGFYLCAWSGAGRLAGRNEQFFGPGTRLTVL.

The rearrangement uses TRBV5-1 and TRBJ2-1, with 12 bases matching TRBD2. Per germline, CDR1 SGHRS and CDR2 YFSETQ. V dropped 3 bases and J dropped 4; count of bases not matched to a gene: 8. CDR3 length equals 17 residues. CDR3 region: CASSWRLAGVGYNEQFF. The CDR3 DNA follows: TGCGCCAGCAGCTGGAGACTAGCGGGAGTTGGGTACAATGAGCAGTTCTTC.

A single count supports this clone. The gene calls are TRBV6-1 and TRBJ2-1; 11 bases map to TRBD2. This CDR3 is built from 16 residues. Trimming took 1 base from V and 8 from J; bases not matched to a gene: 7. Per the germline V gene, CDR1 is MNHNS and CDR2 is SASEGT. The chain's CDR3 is CASSEEGSGRVHEQFF. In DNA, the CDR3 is TGTGCCAGCAGTGAAGAGGGTAGCGGGAGGGTCCATGAGCAGTTCTTC.

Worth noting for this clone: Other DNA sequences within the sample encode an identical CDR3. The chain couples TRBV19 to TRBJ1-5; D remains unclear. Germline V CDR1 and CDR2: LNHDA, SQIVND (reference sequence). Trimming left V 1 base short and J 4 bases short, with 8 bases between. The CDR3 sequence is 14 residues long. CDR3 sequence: CASSIVSGNQPQHF. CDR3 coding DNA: TGTGCCAGTAGTATAGTGTCGGGGAATCAGCCCCAGCATTTT.

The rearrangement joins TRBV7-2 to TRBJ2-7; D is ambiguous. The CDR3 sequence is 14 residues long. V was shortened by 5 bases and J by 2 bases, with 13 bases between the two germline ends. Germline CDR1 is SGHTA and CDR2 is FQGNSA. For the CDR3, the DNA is TGTGCCAGCAGCGGATCCGGTACAGCCTACGAGCAGTACTTC. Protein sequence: CASSGSGTAYEQYF.

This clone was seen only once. CDR3 DNA: TGCGCCAGCAGTGATCCACCCACAGATACGCAGTATTTT. The encoded protein is CASSDPPTDTQYF. The rearrangement uses TRBV10-1 and TRBJ2-3; D not resolved. V was shortened by 3 bases and J by 2 bases, with 6 bases between the two germline ends. Germline-derived CDR1 and CDR2 are WNHNN and SYGVQD (reference sequence). The CDR3 runs to 13 residues.

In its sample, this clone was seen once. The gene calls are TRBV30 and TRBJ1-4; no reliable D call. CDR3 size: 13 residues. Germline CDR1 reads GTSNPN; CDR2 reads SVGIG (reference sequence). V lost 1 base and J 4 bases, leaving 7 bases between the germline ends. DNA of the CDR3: TGTGCCTGGAGTGGGCGCGTTAATGAAAAACTGTTTTTT. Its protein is CAWSGRVNEKLFF.

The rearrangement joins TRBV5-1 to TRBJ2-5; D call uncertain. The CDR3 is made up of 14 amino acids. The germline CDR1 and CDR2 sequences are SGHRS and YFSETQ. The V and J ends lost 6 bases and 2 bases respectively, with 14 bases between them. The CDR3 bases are TGCGCCAGCACCCACCGCGATTTACAAGAGACCCAGTACTTC. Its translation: CASTHRDLQETQYF.

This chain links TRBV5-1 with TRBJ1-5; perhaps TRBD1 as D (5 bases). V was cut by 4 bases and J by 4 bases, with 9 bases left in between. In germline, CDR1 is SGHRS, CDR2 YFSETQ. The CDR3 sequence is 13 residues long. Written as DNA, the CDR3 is TGCGCCAGCAGCAGGGAGGGGAATCAGCCCCAGCATTTT. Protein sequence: CASSREGNQPQHF.

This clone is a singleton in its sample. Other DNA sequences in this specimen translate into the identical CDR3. CDR3 bases: TGTGCCAGCAGCCTCGGGACCCAAGAGACCCAGTACTTC. Its protein product is CASSLGTQETQYF. This sequence joins TRBV7-9 and TRBJ2-5; either TRBD1 or TRBD2 may supply D (5 bases each). This CDR3 is built from 13 residues. Per germline, CDR1 SEHNR and CDR2 FQNEAQ (reference sequence). V was trimmed by 5 bases and J by 1 base, leaving 8 bases between them.

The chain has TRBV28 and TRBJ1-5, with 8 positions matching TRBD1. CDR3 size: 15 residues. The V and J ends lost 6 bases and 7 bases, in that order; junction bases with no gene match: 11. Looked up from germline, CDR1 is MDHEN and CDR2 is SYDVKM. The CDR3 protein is CASSPPDRVRQPQHF. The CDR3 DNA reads TGTGCCAGCAGCCCTCCGGACAGGGTCCGCCAGCCCCAGCATTTT.

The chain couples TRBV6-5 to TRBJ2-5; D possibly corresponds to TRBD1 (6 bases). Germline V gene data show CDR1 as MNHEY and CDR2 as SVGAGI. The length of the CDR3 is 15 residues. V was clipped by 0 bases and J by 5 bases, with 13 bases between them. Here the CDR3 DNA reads TGTGCCAGCAGTTACTCGAAAGGGGGTAGGGAGACCCAGTACTTC. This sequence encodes CASSYSKGGRETQYF.

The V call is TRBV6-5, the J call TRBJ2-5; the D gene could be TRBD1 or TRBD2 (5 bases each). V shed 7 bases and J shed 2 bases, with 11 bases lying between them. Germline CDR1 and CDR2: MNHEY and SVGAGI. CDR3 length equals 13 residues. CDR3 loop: CASNLGPQETQYF. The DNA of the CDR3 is TGTGCCAGCAATCTGGGACCGCAAGAGACCCAGTACTTC.

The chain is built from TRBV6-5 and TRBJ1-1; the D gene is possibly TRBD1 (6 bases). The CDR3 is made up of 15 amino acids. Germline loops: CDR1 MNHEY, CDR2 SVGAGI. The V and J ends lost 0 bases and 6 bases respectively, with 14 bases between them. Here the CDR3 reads CASSYSGAGVAEAFF. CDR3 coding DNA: TGTGCCAGCAGTTACTCGGGGGCAGGGGTCGCTGAAGCTTTCTTT.

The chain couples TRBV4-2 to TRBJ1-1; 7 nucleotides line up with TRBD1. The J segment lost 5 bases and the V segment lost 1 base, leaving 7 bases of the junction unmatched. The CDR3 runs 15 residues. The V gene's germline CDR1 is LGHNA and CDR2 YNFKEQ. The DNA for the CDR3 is TGTGCCAGCAGCCAAGTGGACAGGTTACGGACTGAAGCTTTCTTT. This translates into CASSQVDRLRTEAFF.

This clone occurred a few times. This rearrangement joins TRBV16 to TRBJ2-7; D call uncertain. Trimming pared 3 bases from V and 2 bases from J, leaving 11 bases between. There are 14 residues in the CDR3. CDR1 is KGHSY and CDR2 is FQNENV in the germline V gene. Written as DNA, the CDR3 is TGTGCCAGCAGCCATCCAACCGTACCCTACGAGCAGTACTTC. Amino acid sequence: CASSHPTVPYEQYF. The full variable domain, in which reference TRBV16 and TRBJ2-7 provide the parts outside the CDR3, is GEEVAQTPKHLVRGEGQKAKLYCAPIKGHSYVFWYQQVLKNEFKFLISFQNENVFDETGMPKERFSAKCLPNSPCSLEIQATKLEDSAVYFCASSHPTVPYEQYFGPGTRLTVT.